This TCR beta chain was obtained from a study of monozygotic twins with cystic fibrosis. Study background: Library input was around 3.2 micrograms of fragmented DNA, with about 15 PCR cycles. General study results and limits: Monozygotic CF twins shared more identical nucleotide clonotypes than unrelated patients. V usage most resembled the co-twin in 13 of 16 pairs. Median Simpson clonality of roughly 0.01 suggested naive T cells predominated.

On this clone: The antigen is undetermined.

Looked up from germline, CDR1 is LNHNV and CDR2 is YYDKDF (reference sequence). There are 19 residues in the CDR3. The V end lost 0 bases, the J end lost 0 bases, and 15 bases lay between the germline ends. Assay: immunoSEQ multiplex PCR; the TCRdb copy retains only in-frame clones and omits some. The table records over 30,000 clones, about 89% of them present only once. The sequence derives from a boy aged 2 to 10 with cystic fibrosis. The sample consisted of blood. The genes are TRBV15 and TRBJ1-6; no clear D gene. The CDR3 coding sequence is TGTGCCACCAGCAGAGATTTATTCTTACAGAGCTCCTATAATTCACCCCTCCACTTT. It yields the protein CATSRDLFLQSSYNSPLHF.